These 18 T cell receptor beta chains came from one sample sequenced in a study of early T cells in non-severe SARS-CoV-2 infection. Using its own MiXCR run on the 5' RACE reads, TCRdb lists one record per CDR3 protein. The sample has 85,000 to 90,000 distinct CDR3 sequences, 13% to 15% seen once; the top ten hold under 7.5%. The sequenced sample consisted of whole blood. The receptors come from an adult who was a healthcare worker with PCR-confirmed SARS-CoV-2 infection or an uninfected control (not recorded which).

This clonotype was seen ten or more times. This chain links TRBV3-1 with TRBJ1-5; tentatively, D is TRBD1 (5 bases). The CDR3 has 17 amino acids. The germline gives CDR1 LGHDT, CDR2 YNNKEL (reference sequence). V was cut by 0 bases and J by 0 bases, with 12 bases left in between. CDR3 DNA: TGTGCCAGCAGCCAAGATCCTAGAGGGGTTAGCAATCAGCCCCAGCATTTT. Protein: CASSQDPRGVSNQPQHF.

V and J are TRBV5-1 and TRBJ1-5; D remains ambiguous. The CDR3 covers 12 residues. Trimming took 7 bases from V and 6 from J, leaving 11 bases between them. The V gene's germline CDR1 is SGHRS and CDR2 YFSETQ. This CDR3 is CASPNKPQPQHF. In DNA, the CDR3 is TGCGCCAGCCCAAACAAGCCTCAGCCCCAGCATTTT.

The chain combines TRBV29-1 with TRBJ2-7, with D possibly being TRBD2 (6 bases). The CDR3 is 15 amino acids. In germline, CDR1 is SQVTM, CDR2 ANQGSEA. Between the trimmed V and J ends, which lost 3 bases and 5 bases, there was a span of 20 bases. The CDR3 sequence is CSVDGLAGRRNEQYF. CDR3 sequence (DNA): TGCAGCGTTGATGGATTGGCAGGGAGGCGAAACGAGCAGTACTTC.

The V and J genes are TRBV18 and TRBJ2-7; D uncertain. The CDR3 contains 13 residues. V lost 5 bases to trimming and J lost 4 bases, with 12 bases between them. Germline assignment: CDR1 KGHSH and CDR2 LQKENI. The CDR3 is CASSIPGGYEQYF. The CDR3 coding sequence is TGTGCCAGCTCAATTCCAGGTGGTTACGAGCAGTACTTC.

The chain recombines TRBV6-2 or TRBV6-3 with TRBJ1-1; D is unclear. Germline-derived CDR1 and CDR2 are MNHEY and SVGEGT. The CDR3 consists of 14 residues. V lost 0 bases and J 6 bases, leaving 11 bases between the germline ends. The CDR3: CASSYSSRRAEAFF. The CDR3 nucleotides are TGTGCCAGCAGTTACTCGAGCCGGCGGGCTGAAGCTTTCTTT.

This chain connects TRBV5-1 to TRBJ2-7, with D perhaps matching TRBD1 or TRBD2 (5 bases each). The CDR3 runs to 14 residues. Germline CDR1 is SGHRS and CDR2 is YFSETQ. With 4 bases removed from V and 5 bases from J, the gap between germline ends came to 16 bases. As DNA, the CDR3 is TGCGCCAGCAGCAGAAGCCGGGACCTCAACGAGCAGTACTTC. This encodes CASSRSRDLNEQYF.

This sequence joins TRBV5-1 and TRBJ2-1, with TRBD2 matching over 13 bases. The CDR3 is 18 residues long. The V segment lost 7 bases and the J segment 8 bases; nucleotides outside the gene matches: 18. Germline V gene data show CDR1 as SGHRS and CDR2 as YFSETQ. The CDR3 spells CASFPRTSGGPLHDEQFF. CDR3 DNA sequence: TGCGCCAGCTTCCCCCGGACTAGCGGGGGCCCACTGCACGATGAGCAGTTCTTC.

The gene calls are TRBV5-1 and TRBJ1-2; D is possibly TRBD1 (6 bases). In germline, CDR1 is SGHRS, CDR2 YFSETQ. The CDR3 sequence is 13 residues long. Trimming removed 4 bases at V and 6 bases at J, with 13 bases between. The CDR3 loop reads CASSVGGRDGYTF. The CDR3, as DNA: TGCGCCAGCAGCGTAGGGGGGCGTGATGGCTACACCTTC.

The V and J genes are TRBV27 and TRBJ1-3, with 7 bases aligning to TRBD1. CDR3 length: 14 residues. The V segment lost 5 bases and the J segment 4 bases; nucleotides outside the gene matches: 5. CDR1 and CDR2 from the germline V gene are MNHEY and SMNVEV (reference sequence). CDR3 protein: CASSGDSLGNTIYF. DNA for the CDR3: TGTGCCAGCAGTGGGGACAGCTTGGGAAACACCATATATTTT.

This clonotype occurred many times. The rearrangement uses TRBV9 and TRBJ2-2; no clear D. Deletions cut 4 bases from V and 7 bases from J, with 11 bases between. This CDR3 is built from 13 residues. Germline assignment: CDR1 SGDLS and CDR2 YYNGEE. CDR3 residues: CASSFQPRGELFF. The CDR3 nucleotides read TGTGCCAGCAGCTTTCAGCCGCGCGGGGAGCTGTTTTTT. Full variable domain (missing parts from reference TRBV9 and TRBJ2-2): DSGVTQTPKHLITATGQRVTLRCSPRSGDLSVYWYQQSLDQGLQFLIQYYNGEERAKGNILERFSAQQFPDLHSELNLSSLELGDSALYFCASSFQPRGELFFGEGSRLTVL.

This clonotype came up many times. This chain links TRBV4-2 with TRBJ2-7, with 11 bases that match TRBD1. Losses at the gene ends were 1 base for V and 2 bases for J; bases not matched to a gene: 1. This CDR3 contains 15 residues. Germline CDR1 and CDR2: LGHNA and YNFKEQ. Here the CDR3 reads CASSQGTGGPYEQYF. Here the CDR3 DNA reads TGTGCCAGCAGCCAAGGGACAGGGGGCCCCTACGAGCAGTACTTC.

This clonotype was counted a few times. V gene TRBV3-1 combines with J gene TRBJ2-7; 10 bases map to TRBD1. This CDR3 has 14 amino acids. Germline V gene data show CDR1 as LGHDT and CDR2 as YNNKEL (reference sequence). V lost 1 base and J lost 6; bases outside the gene matches: 3. CDR3 nucleotide sequence: TGTGCCAGCAGCCAAGGGACAGGGGGACGCGAGCAGTACTTC. This translates into CASSQGTGGREQYF.

This clonotype was seen repeatedly, ten times or more. The rearrangement uses TRBV19 and TRBJ1-1; maybe TRBD1 (6 bases). Germline assignment: CDR1 LNHDA and CDR2 SQIVND (reference sequence). The CDR3 loop spans 15 amino acids. Trimming pared 3 bases from V and 0 bases from J, leaving 11 bases between. In nucleotides, the CDR3 is TGTGCCAGTAGTATCCCGGGACAACTGAACACTGAAGCTTTCTTT. It is translated as CASSIPGQLNTEAFF.

Ten or more counts support this clonotype. The rearrangement links TRBV6-5 to TRBJ1-1; the D gene is possibly TRBD1 (5 bases). Trimming removed 0 bases at V and 7 bases at J, with 9 bases between. The germline V gene has CDR1 MNHEY and CDR2 SVGAGI. This CDR3 has 13 residues. The CDR3 is CASSYSQTGEAFF. DNA for the CDR3: TGTGCCAGCAGTTACTCACAAACAGGTGAAGCTTTCTTT.

The chain links TRBV27 to TRBJ1-1, with a possible D match to TRBD1 (6 bases). Trimming removed 3 bases at V and 7 bases at J, with 24 bases between. Per germline, CDR1 MNHEY and CDR2 SMNVEV (reference sequence). The CDR3 is made up of 17 amino acids. The CDR3 spells CASSLNRASALRFEAFF. The CDR3 region has the DNA TGTGCCAGCAGTTTGAACAGGGCCTCGGCCCTTCGTTTTGAAGCTTTCTTT.

This clonotype was detected a few times. J is TRBJ2-7 and V is TRBV15, with D perhaps TRBD2 (5 bases). Trimming took 0 bases from V and 3 from J, leaving 15 bases between them. CDR1 LNHNV and CDR2 YYDKDF come from the germline V gene (reference sequence). The CDR3 is 16 residues long. The CDR3 sequence is CATSRDRGREHYEQYF. CDR3 in DNA: TGTGCCACCAGCAGAGATCGGGGAAGAGAACACTACGAGCAGTACTTC.

CDR3 amino acids: CASRDHREIEKAFF. The CDR3 DNA reads TGTGCCAGCAGGGACCACAGGGAGATCGAAAAAGCTTTCTTT. This chain uses TRBV6-1 with TRBJ1-1; tentative D call: TRBD1 (6 bases). This CDR3 is 14 amino acids long. V was pared by 6 bases and J by 9 bases, with 20 bases between. The germline gives CDR1 MNHNS, CDR2 SASEGT.

This clonotype was counted only a few times. V and J are TRBV27 and TRBJ1-5; D gene ambiguous. V was trimmed by 11 bases and J by 7 bases, leaving 18 bases between them. Germline V gene sequence: CDR1 MNHEY, CDR2 SMNVEV (reference sequence). The CDR3 loop spans 13 amino acids. CDR3 sequence (DNA): TGTGCCGGGCCACCAGCGAGAAGACAGCCCCAGCATTTT. Amino acid sequence: CAGPPARRQPQHF.